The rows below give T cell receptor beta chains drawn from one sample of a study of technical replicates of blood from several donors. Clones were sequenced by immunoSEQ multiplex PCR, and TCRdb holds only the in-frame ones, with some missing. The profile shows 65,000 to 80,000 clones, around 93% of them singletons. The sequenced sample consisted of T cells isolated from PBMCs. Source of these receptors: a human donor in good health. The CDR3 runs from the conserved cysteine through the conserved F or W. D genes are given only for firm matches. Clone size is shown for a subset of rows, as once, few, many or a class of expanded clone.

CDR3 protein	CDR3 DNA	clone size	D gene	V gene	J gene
CASSLDRGGNQPQHF	TGTGCCAGCAGCCTGGACAGGGGAGGGAATCAGCCCCAGCATTTT	once	TRBD1	TRBV6-5	TRBJ1-5
CASSQAPLGGYTF	TGCGCCAGCAGCCAAGCTCCACTAGGTGGCTACACCTTC	-	-	TRBV4-1	TRBJ1-2
CASSVAHGDYEQYF	TGTGCCAGCAGCGTAGCACACGGGGACTACGAGCAGTACTTC	-	-	TRBV9	TRBJ2-7
CASSVGQGGSPLHF	TGTGCCAGCAGCGTAGGTCAGGGTGGTTCACCCCTCCACTTT	-	-	TRBV9	TRBJ1-6
CASSPRWTGINTEAFF	TGTGCCAGCAGCCCCCGCTGGACAGGGATTAACACTGAAGCTTTCTTT	once	TRBD1	TRBV14	TRBJ1-1
CASSLWRLRREVGNDSSEQYF	TGTGCCAGCAGTTTATGGCGACTTCGGCGGGAGGTCGGCAACGATTCCTCCGAGCAGTACTTC	-	TRBD2	TRBV28	TRBJ2-7
CASSPRWWRQGRDYGYTF	TGTGCCAGCAGCCCCAGGTGGTGGCGGCAGGGGAGGGACTATGGCTACACCTTC	medium-sized	-	TRBV21-1	TRBJ1-2
CASSQRQGAHGNTIYF	TGCGCCAGCAGTCAGCGACAGGGGGCGCATGGAAACACCATATATTTT	-	TRBD1	TRBV23-1	TRBJ1-3
CASSLNSAGKAGELFF	TGTGCCAGCAGCTTAAACTCGGCGGGGAAAGCCGGGGAGCTGTTTTTT	few	-	TRBV7-3	TRBJ2-2
CASSLGLAGAHEQYF	TGTGCCAGCAGTTTAGGACTAGCGGGAGCCCACGAGCAGTACTTC	-	TRBD2	TRBV6-6	TRBJ2-7
CASNGADYEQYF	TGTGCCAGCAATGGGGCAGATTACGAGCAGTACTTC	-	-	TRBV6-5	TRBJ2-7
CASSVGQGSYNEQFF	TGTGCCAGCAGCGTCGGACAGGGGTCCTACAATGAGCAGTTCTTC	-	TRBD1	TRBV9	TRBJ2-1
CASSLGTGALQPQHF	TGCGCCAGCAGTCTAGGGACAGGGGCGTTGCAGCCCCAGCATTTT	-	TRBD1	TRBV10-2	TRBJ1-5
CAISGLQVEQYF	TGTGCCATCAGTGGATTACAGGTCGAGCAGTACTTC	-	-	TRBV10-3	TRBJ2-7
CASSDSQGAYGYTF	TGTGCCAGCAGTGACTCTCAGGGGGCTTATGGCTACACCTTC	-	TRBD1	TRBV2	TRBJ1-2
CASSYLGGDNQPQHF	TGTGCCAGCAGTTACTTAGGGGGGGACAATCAGCCCCAGCATTTT	once	-	TRBV6-5	TRBJ1-5
CASSLIGGRLSGNTIYF	TGCGCCAGCAGCTTGATCGGGGGACGGCTCTCTGGAAACACCATATATTTT	-	-	TRBV5-1	TRBJ1-3
CASSLAVEAVGYTF	TGTGCCAGCAGCTTGGCGGTGGAGGCAGTAGGCTACACCTTC	-	-	TRBV5-4	TRBJ1-2
CASSYTGLAGIQVVDTQYF	TGTGCCAGCAGCTATACGGGACTAGCGGGGATACAAGTAGTAGATACGCAGTATTTT	-	TRBD2	TRBV7-9	TRBJ2-3
CAIRAGVSSYEQYF	TGTGCCATCAGAGCGGGAGTGAGCTCCTACGAGCAGTACTTC	-	TRBD2	TRBV6-5	TRBJ2-7
CASSLSPLAGGEQETQYF	TGTGCCAGCAGTTTATCCCCGCTAGCGGGGGGCGAGCAAGAGACCCAGTACTTC	-	TRBD2	TRBV28	TRBJ2-5
CASTGGTGELFF	TGTGCCAGTACAGGGGGCACCGGGGAGCTGTTTTTT	once	TRBD1	TRBV19	TRBJ2-2
CATSRPMDTTSGANVLTF	TGTGCCACCAGCAGACCTATGGACACCACCTCTGGGGCCAACGTCCTGACTTTC	-	-	TRBV15	TRBJ2-6
CASRQGSSTGELFF	TGTGCCAGCCGACAGGGTTCGAGTACCGGGGAGCTGTTTTTT	once	TRBD1	TRBV6-5	TRBJ2-2
CASSSNMGGILLTQYF	TGTGCCAGCAGTTCTAACATGGGGGGTATACTGCTCACGCAGTATTTT	-	-	TRBV28	TRBJ2-3
CASSPNRDRVAFF	TGTGCCAGCTCACCGAACAGGGACCGGGTAGCTTTCTTT	-	-	TRBV18	TRBJ1-1
CASSPIGNWTQYF	TGTGCCAGCAGCCCGATCGGGAATTGGACCCAGTACTTC	-	-	TRBV5-4	TRBJ2-5
CASSLKGAGANSPLHF	TGTGCCAGCAGCTTAAAGGGGGCAGGGGCCAATTCACCCCTCCACTTT	-	TRBD1	TRBV11-3	TRBJ1-6
CASSLGLREEKLFF	TGTGCCAGCAGTTTAGGGCTTAGGGAGGAAAAACTGTTTTTT	-	-	TRBV28	TRBJ1-4
CASSPVIPGLTSSGANVLTF	TGCGCCAGCAGCCCGGTCATACCGGGACTTACCAGCTCTGGGGCCAACGTCCTGACTTTC	once	-	TRBV5-1	TRBJ2-6
CASSRLFQQGRSSGANVLTF	TGCGCCAGCAGCCGACTCTTTCAACAGGGGCGTAGCTCTGGGGCCAACGTCCTGACTTTC	-	TRBD1	TRBV5-1	TRBJ2-6
CASSPGSSYEQYF	TGTGCCAGCTCACCGGGGAGCTCCTACGAGCAGTACTTC	-	-	TRBV18	TRBJ2-7
CASSSLAGGPDTQYF	TGTGCCAGCAGCTCCCTAGCGGGAGGGCCAGATACGCAGTATTTT	-	TRBD2	TRBV6-6	TRBJ2-3
CASSEVDGGYPEAFF	TGTGCCAGCAGTGAGGTGGATGGGGGGTATCCTGAAGCTTTCTTT	-	-	TRBV25-1	TRBJ1-1
CASSPDRNQPQHF	TGTGCCAGCTCACCGGACAGAAATCAGCCCCAGCATTTT	-	-	TRBV18	TRBJ1-5